This T cell receptor (beta chain) was identified in a study of OX40 agonist ivuxolimab in advanced cancers. In the study overall: Ivuxolimab was a fully human IgG2 agonistic monoclonal antibody targeting the costimulatory receptor OX40 (CD134). Intravenous ivuxolimab was administered to patients every 2 weeks at six dose levels: 0.01, 0.1, 0.3, 1.5, 3 and 10 mg/kg. Of the approximately 50 patients in dose escalation, about 20 had hepatocellular carcinoma, some 15 had melanoma, 9 had renal cell carcinoma and 9 had head and neck cancer. The dose-escalation cohort was approximately 83% male with a mean age of roughly 62 years, ranging from roughly 23 to 79. Prior anti-PD-1, anti-PD-L1 or anti-CTLA-4 therapy was permitted, and approximately 40% of dose-escalation patients had received checkpoint inhibitors. Partial responses were achieved by three dose-escalation patients, of whom one had hepatocellular carcinoma and two had cutaneous melanoma. Peripheral TCRbeta sequencing aimed to test whether ivuxolimab altered TCR sequence diversity and caused clonal T-cell expansion. The paper covers the monotherapy dose-escalation part of the phase I ivuxolimab trial, which included N of about 50 patients. Findings and caveats that apply to the study as a whole: Low levels of normalized T-cell clonal expansion were also shown by some nonresponding patients. Partial responders in the 0.1-3.0 mg/kg groups had among the lowest normalized peripheral clonal expansion, especially among CD8+ T cells. The antigen specificity of the peripheral T cells that underwent clonal expansion was not determined. After ivuxolimab, CD8+ T cells had more expanded clones than CD4+ T cells on average. At doses of 0.1 to 3.0 mg/kg, clonal expansion of both CD4+ and CD8+ blood T cells was observed from baseline to week 6.

This clone has only a few counts. The target of this receptor is not known. Base-call qualities are not available, and no considerably larger clone is one nucleotide away. The trial excluded patients who had a history of autoimmune disease or who were on systemic immunosuppression. Peripheral blood for TCR sequencing was collected from all dose cohorts at baseline, on cycle 4 day 1, and on cycle 7 day 1. The samples were taken from a phase I, first-in-human, multicenter, open-label dose-escalation trial of ivuxolimab. Adults with locally advanced or metastatic melanoma, renal cell carcinoma, hepatocellular carcinoma or head and neck squamous cell carcinoma were enrolled in the trial. Before TCR sequencing, CD4+ and CD8+ T cells were separately sorted from peripheral blood. CDR1 and CDR2 are drawn from the germline V gene: SNHLY, FYNNEI. V is shortened by 8 bases, J by 2 bases, and the region joining them spans 13 bases. Including the terminal cysteine and phenylalanine, the CDR3 comprises 13 residues. The only DNA kept is the CDR3, 39 bases in frame from the first base.

Genomic DNA was extracted from sorted cells for sequencing of the TCRbeta CDR3 region. The immunoSEQ Assay was used for sequencing of TCRbeta CDR3 regions. The table was pulled from immuneACCESS by TCRdb, which kept in-frame rearrangements only. Such tables lose some clones; where checked, under half of the loss comes from unresolved V genes, and the rest has no known cause. Present in this sample are more than 45,000 clones, around 86% of which were seen just once. The leading ten clones occupy nearly 0.9% of the sample. The chain was built from TRBV2 and TRBJ2-7; the best D guess is TRBD1, with 5 bases matching. The receptor's source is an adult with an advanced solid tumor such as melanoma, head and neck, liver or kidney cancer. This material consisted of CD4+ or CD8+ T cells sorted from blood, taken in a trial of the OX40 agonist ivuxolimab. Here is the DNA: TGTGCCAGCTCGCAGGGTGGACCCTACGAGCAGTACTTC. Its amino acids are CASSQGGPYEQYF.